This T cell receptor (beta chain) was sequenced in a study of cytotoxic CD8 clonotypes in ibrutinib-treated CLL. Study context: Overall, some 25 responses were partial and 2 complete; following median roughly 70 months, roughly 15 patients stayed remitted and about 12 progressed. Study conclusions and caveats: A rise in clonality was seen at ibrutinib response, and a fall back toward baseline was seen at progression.

TCRdb's table, derived via immunoSEQ multiplex PCR, lists solely in-frame clones and lacks some. The data show 150,000 to 200,000 clones, with 88% seen just once and 3% to 3.5% held by the top ten. Note on this clone: Its antigen remains unknown.

Germline V CDR1 and CDR2: SGHRS, YFSETQ. There are 14 residues in the CDR3. V lost 3 bases, J lost 2 bases, and 11 bases lay in between. The sequencing here drew on PBMCs, taken at disease progression, from a patient treated with ibrutinib. The clonotype was recovered from a human donor with chronic lymphocytic leukemia. V gene TRBV5-1 combines with J gene TRBJ2-5; the D is unclear. The chain's CDR3 is CASSSRLEQETQYF. CDR3 in DNA: TGCGCCAGCAGCTCCCGTCTGGAGCAAGAGACCCAGTACTTC. The variable domain in full, with the rest retrieved from reference TRBV5-1 and TRBJ2-5, is KAGVTQTPRYLIKTRGQQVTLSCSPISGHRSVSWYQQTPGQGLQFLFEYFSETQRNKGNFPGRFSGRQFSNSRSEMNVSTLELGDSALYLCASSSRLEQETQYFGPGTRLLVL.